This TCR beta chain was identified in a study of metastatic and nonmetastatic thyroid tumors. Treatment of any kind had been given to no patient before thyroid surgery. Using MiXCR, TCRdb reanalyzed the PCR reads. The sample records 5,400 or so clones, around 37% being singletons. Germline CDR1 reads SGHTA; CDR2 reads FQGNSA. There are 14 residues in the CDR3. The ends were cut back, 5 bases at V and 3 bases at J, with 14 bases in the middle. The sample taken for sequencing was adjacent normal tissue. J is TRBJ2-7 and V is TRBV7-2; D possibly corresponds to TRBD1 (6 bases). This clonotype was obtained from a female donor with papillary thyroid cancer or a benign thyroid nodule (not recorded which). Some clones in this sample may be carry-over from other donors' samples. The CDR3 is CASSQTGQGYEQYF. In DNA, the CDR3 is TGTGCCAGCAGCCAAACGGGACAAGGCTACGAGCAGTACTTC.